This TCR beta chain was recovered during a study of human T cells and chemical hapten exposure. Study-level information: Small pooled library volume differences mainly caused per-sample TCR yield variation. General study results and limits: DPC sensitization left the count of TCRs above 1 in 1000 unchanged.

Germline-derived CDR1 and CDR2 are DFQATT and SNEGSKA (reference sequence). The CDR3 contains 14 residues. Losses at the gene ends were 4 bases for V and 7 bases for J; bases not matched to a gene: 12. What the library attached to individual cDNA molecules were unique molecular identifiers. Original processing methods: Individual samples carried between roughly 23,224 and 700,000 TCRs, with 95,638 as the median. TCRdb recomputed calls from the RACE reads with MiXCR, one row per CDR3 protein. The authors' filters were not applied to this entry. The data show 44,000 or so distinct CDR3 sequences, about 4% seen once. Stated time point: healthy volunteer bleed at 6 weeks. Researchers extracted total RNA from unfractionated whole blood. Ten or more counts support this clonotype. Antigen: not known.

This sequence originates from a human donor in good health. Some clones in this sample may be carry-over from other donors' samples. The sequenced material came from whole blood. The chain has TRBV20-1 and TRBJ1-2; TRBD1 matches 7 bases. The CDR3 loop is CSAIDPTGQRGYTF. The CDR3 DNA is TGCAGTGCTATAGATCCGACAGGGCAGCGTGGCTACACCTTC.